Listed below are T cell receptor beta chains from one sample, sequenced in a study of blood T cell repertoires in COVID-19. Some clones are missing from TCRdb's copy, which holds only in-frame ones; the method was immunoSEQ multiplex PCR. The sample has tens of thousands of clones; 80% to 90% are singletons. The specimen was peripheral blood. The receptors derive from a human donor with active COVID-19. The donor label of this sample is uncertain. Both conserved end residues are part of each CDR3. A D gene is named only where the DNA matches it firmly. Size tells how often a clone was seen (once, few, many) or the class of an expanded clone, and some rows leave it out.

d_gene	abundance	v_gene	j_gene	CDR3nt	CDR3aa
NA	NA	TRBV18	TRBJ1-2	TGTGCCAGCTCACCATTTTTTGAGGGTTTGGACTATGGCTACACCTTC	CASSPFFEGLDYGYTF
TRBD1	NA	TRBV12-3/TRBV12-4	TRBJ1-1	TGTGCCAGCAGTTCGGGACAGCTTTCTGAAGCTTTCTTT	CASSSGQLSEAFF
TRBD1	NA	TRBV4-2	TRBJ1-3	TGTGCCAGCAGCCTTGGACAGGGCGAGAACACCATATATTTT	CASSLGQGENTIYF
NA	few	TRBV2	TRBJ1-4	TGTGCCAGCAGGGCGACGCGCAGCGGTGAAAAACTGTTTTTT	CASRATRSGEKLFF
NA	NA	TRBV5-1	TRBJ1-6	TGCGCCAGCAGCTTGGGAGCTGCGGGGGACGGTTCACCCCTCCACTTT	CASSLGAAGDGSPLHF
NA	NA	TRBV6-5	TRBJ2-7	TGTGCCAGCAGTTACTCGTCATCAGGCAGCTACGAGCAGTACTTC	CASSYSSSGSYEQYF
TRBD2	NA	TRBV19	TRBJ2-1	TGTGCCAGTACCCAGCGGGAGAGCTCCTACAATGAGCAGTTCTTC	CASTQRESSYNEQFF
TRBD1	NA	TRBV5-4	TRBJ2-1	TGTGCCAGCAGCGCACGGGACAGGGGCACCTACAATGAGCAGTTCTTC	CASSARDRGTYNEQFF
NA	NA	TRBV2	TRBJ2-5	TGTGCCAGCGCCGGACAGATTCAAGAGACCCAGTACTTC	CASAGQIQETQYF
NA	NA	TRBV13	TRBJ2-1	TGTGCCAGCAGCATACAACACCACCCGGGGGACAATGAGCAGTTCTTC	CASSIQHHPGDNEQFF
NA	NA	TRBV11-3	TRBJ1-6	TGTGCCAGCAGCTTACAAGGAGGGACACCCCTCCACTTT	CASSLQGGTPLHF
TRBD2	NA	TRBV9	TRBJ2-1	TGTGCCAGCAGCGGGGCGGGAGAGGGGACCAATGAGCAGTTCTTC	CASSGAGEGTNEQFF
NA	NA	TRBV5-1	TRBJ2-1	TGCGCCAGCAGTCGGGGGAGGCAATCCTACAATGAGCAGTTCTTC	CASSRGRQSYNEQFF
NA	once	TRBV14	TRBJ1-1	TGTGCCAGCAGCCAAGATTATGGGGGGAGTGAAGCTTTCTTT	CASSQDYGGSEAFF
NA	NA	TRBV29-1	TRBJ2-1	TGCAGCGTCGCGGCAACACAAAAGCGGTACAATGAGCAGTTCTTC	CSVAATQKRYNEQFF
TRBD2	NA	TRBV15	TRBJ2-1	TGTGCCACCAGCAGAGATAAGGGGGATAGCGGGAGGCGGTATGAGCAGTTCTTC	CATSRDKGDSGRRYEQFF
NA	NA	TRBV5-5	TRBJ1-5	TGTGCCAGCAGCCGGATATCGGGGAGTCAGCCCCAGCATTTT	CASSRISGSQPQHF
TRBD1	few	TRBV7-8	TRBJ2-6	TGTGCCAGCAGCTTACTCATCCTTAACAGGGGGTCATCTGGGGCCAACGTCCTGACTTTC	CASSLLILNRGSSGANVLTF
TRBD2	NA	TRBV19	TRBJ2-5	TGTGCCAGTAGACCGGCGGGAGGTCAAGAGACCCAGTACTTC	CASRPAGGQETQYF
TRBD2	NA	TRBV14	TRBJ2-1	TGTGCCAGCAGCCAAGTAGGTAGCGGGAGCTACAATGAGCAGTTCTTC	CASSQVGSGSYNEQFF
TRBD1	NA	TRBV11-2	TRBJ1-4	TGTGCCAGCAGCTTATACGGGACAGGGTACGAAAAACTGTTTTTT	CASSLYGTGYEKLFF